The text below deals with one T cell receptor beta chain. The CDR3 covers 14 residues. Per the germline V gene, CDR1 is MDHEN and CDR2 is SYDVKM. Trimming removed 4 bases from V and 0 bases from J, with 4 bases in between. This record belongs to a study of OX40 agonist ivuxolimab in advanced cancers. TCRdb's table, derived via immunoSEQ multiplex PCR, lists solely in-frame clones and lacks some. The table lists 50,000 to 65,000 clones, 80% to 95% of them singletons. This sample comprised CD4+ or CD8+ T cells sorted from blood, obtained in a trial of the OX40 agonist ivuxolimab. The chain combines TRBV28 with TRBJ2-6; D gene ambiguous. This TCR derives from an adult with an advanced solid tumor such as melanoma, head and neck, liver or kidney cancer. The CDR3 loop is CASSWASGANVLTF. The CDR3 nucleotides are TGTGCCAGCAGTTGGGCCTCTGGGGCCAACGTCCTGACTTTC.